The sequence of this TCR beta chain was determined in a study of blood T cell repertoires in COVID-19 (dated by TCRdb to 2020 to 2022). A note on the overall study: Collaborator samples came from the United States, Italy and Spain and covered acute and convalescent phases of COVID-19. The material from the prospective study consisted of cDNA or gDNA derived from T cells, B-cell-depleted T cells, or PBMCs. Where available, HLA class I and class II types were taken from metadata supplied by the sample provider and were not determined by assay-based typing. Samples were obtained from the ongoing ImmuneRACE study (first 160 participants) and from roughly 1,300 subjects provided by 6 global collaborators. Subjects who had been exposed to COVID-19, were actively infected with it, or had recovered from it provided the deeply sampled blood TCRbeta repertoires that made up the dataset. The repertoires were released in a freely available public database intended as a resource for research on the immune response to SARS-CoV-2. Sample metadata almost always included a de-identified subject ID, COVID-19 status, age in years and sex. General conclusions and limits of the study: The quantity of clinical and demographic metadata differed by source and by participant and was supplied without curation.

About this clone: What antigen it recognizes has not been identified. Base-call qualities are not available, and no considerably larger clone is one nucleotide away.

Samples from volunteer blood donors who had recovered from COVID-19 were contributed by a second Seattle source. Whole blood was collected in K2EDTA tubes by collaborating institutions according to the institutions' own protocols. Collaborator samples were shipped for TCRbeta analysis as frozen whole blood, isolated PBMCs, or DNA extracted from either sample type. TCRbeta CDR3 regions were amplified from genomic DNA using the immunoSEQ Assay, a bias-controlled multiplex PCR. Per the original workflow: Within the assay, amplification of reference gene primers was used to estimate how many nucleated cells each sample contained. Sequence reads were collapsed and filtered to measure the absolute abundance of every unique TCRbeta CDR3 rearrangement. For each sample, productive Simpson clonality was calculated as the square root of Simpson's diversity index across productive rearrangements. TCRdb carries this immuneACCESS record with in-frame sequences only. Its versions omit some clonotypes, under half of them owing to an unresolved V gene in the studies checked, with the rest unexplained. That table gives V, J and clone size, and the DNA gave D and trimming. For this sample the table gives roughly 160,000 clones, of which 88% were detected only once. The ten top clones hold approximately 2% of the sample.

Trimming takes 5 bases from V and 4 bases from J, and the germline ends sit 14 bases apart. The cysteine opens and the phenylalanine closes a CDR3 of 14 amino acids. The CDR3 DNA has 42 bases and is translated from base 1. The germline V gene sets CDR1 to SGHTA and CDR2 to FQGNSA. The rearrangement joined TRBV7-2 to TRBJ2-5, and the D gene may be TRBD2, 5 bases matching. This receptor was obtained from a man in his forties or fifties who had recovered from COVID-19. The specimen sequenced was peripheral blood. CDR3 protein: CASSPPLAPETQYF. The DNA sequence follows: TGTGCCAGCAGCCCCCCCCTAGCCCCAGAGACCCAGTACTTC.